One and the same sample provided the 31 T cell receptor beta chains below, sequenced in a study of cytomegalovirus exposure and HLA in healthy donors. A multiplex PCR was run with 60 Vbeta primers and 13 Jbeta primers. Method: immunoSEQ multiplex PCR; TCRdb's copy keeps in-frame clones and lacks some. The sample has 150,000 to 200,000 clones, 84% seen once. Sequenced: PBMCs. All receptors come from a boy between 10 and 17 years old in good health and CMV-seronegative.

The genes are TRBV19 and TRBJ1-1; tentative D call: TRBD1 (6 bases). Per the germline V gene, CDR1 is LNHDA and CDR2 is SQIVND (reference sequence). This CDR3 has 14 amino acids. V lost 5 bases and J lost 5, with 15 bases in between. The CDR3 loop is CASSDYRVRTEAFF. The CDR3 coding sequence is TGTGCCAGTAGTGACTACAGGGTTCGGACTGAAGCTTTCTTT.

The rearrangement links TRBV6-5 to TRBJ2-7; 9 bases agree with TRBD1. This CDR3 region has 15 residues. The V and J ends lost 6 bases and 0 bases, in that order; junction bases with no gene match: 6. Germline V CDR1 and CDR2: MNHEY, SVGAGI. The CDR3 is CASSRGTGNSYEQYF. The CDR3 DNA sequence: TGTGCCAGCAGCCGCGGGACAGGGAACTCCTACGAGCAGTACTTC.

The V and J genes are TRBV10-3 and TRBJ1-1; perhaps TRBD1 as D (5 bases). The CDR3 has 15 amino acids. Trimming removed 3 bases at V and 5 bases at J, with 16 bases between. The germline gives CDR1 ENHRY, CDR2 SYGVKD. CDR3 residues: CAISDPRGLGTEAFF. In DNA, the CDR3 is TGTGCCATCAGTGACCCCCGGGGGTTAGGGACTGAAGCTTTCTTT.

V is TRBV6-4 and J is TRBJ2-4, with D possibly matching TRBD1 (5 bases). The CDR3 extends over 17 amino acids. V was clipped by 0 bases and J by 0 bases, with 12 bases between them. The germline V gene encodes CDR1 MRHNA and CDR2 SNTAGT. For the CDR3, the DNA is TGTGCCAGCAGTGACTCGACAGACAGATTAGCCAAAAACATTCAGTACTTC. Residues: CASSDSTDRLAKNIQYF.

The rearrangement joins TRBV11-2 to TRBJ2-5; weak D call: TRBD2 (5 bases). Looked up from germline, CDR1 is SGHAT and CDR2 is FQNNGV. V gave up 1 base and J gave up 1 base, with 10 bases separating them. This CDR3 comprises 15 residues. Written as DNA, the CDR3 is TGTGCCAGCAGCTTAGGAAGCGGACTCCAAGAGACCCAGTACTTC. Translation: CASSLGSGLQETQYF.

This rearrangement joins TRBV12-5 to TRBJ1-2, with 7 bases lining up with TRBD1. The CDR3 is 12 residues long. The V segment lost 8 bases and the J segment 2 bases; nucleotides outside the gene matches: 2. Germline CDR1 and CDR2: LGHNT and FRNRAP. The CDR3 DNA reads as TGTGCTAGTCAGGGACAGAACTATGGCTACACCTTC. This sequence encodes CASQGQNYGYTF. Drawing the rest from reference TRBV12-5 and TRBJ1-2, the complete variable domain is DARVTQTPRHKVTEMGQEVTMRCQPILGHNTVFWYRQTMMQGLELLAYFRNRAPLDDSGMPKDRFSAEMPDATLATLKIQPSEPRDSAVYFCASQGQNYGYTFGSGTRLTVV.

The chain is built from TRBV7-9 and TRBJ2-1; no clear D gene. The ends were cut back, 2 bases at V and 8 bases at J, with 7 bases in the middle. This CDR3 contains 12 residues. Germline lookup yields CDR1 SEHNR and CDR2 FQNEAQ (reference sequence). This chain's CDR3 is CASSLLVDEQFF. CDR3 DNA sequence: TGTGCCAGCAGCTTACTAGTCGATGAGCAGTTCTTC.

J is TRBJ2-7 and V is TRBV2, with 14 bases fitting TRBD2. V lost 8 bases and J lost 6; bases outside the gene matches: 6. CDR3 length: 14 amino acids. Per the germline V gene, CDR1 is SNHLY and CDR2 is FYNNEI. The CDR3 nucleotides read TGTGCCAGCCGCCGACTAGCGGGAGGGGGCGAGCAGTACTTC. This codes for CASRRLAGGGEQYF.

CDR3 sequence (DNA): TGTGCCGCCGGCCGGGACTCTAGAATCCCCCCCTCTGGAAACACCATATATTTT. It specifies CAAGRDSRIPPSGNTIYF. This chain links TRBV30 with TRBJ1-3; possible D gene TRBD1, 5 bases. V shed 8 bases and J shed 0 bases, with 26 bases lying between them. This CDR3 comprises 18 residues. The germline gives CDR1 GTSNPN, CDR2 SVGIG (reference sequence).

The chain recombines TRBV10-2 with TRBJ2-7; 9 nucleotides align to TRBD2. Germline loops: CDR1 WSHSY, CDR2 SAAADI. Germline trimming cut 2 bases from V and 1 base from J; bases unmatched to any gene: 6. The CDR3 totals 16 residues. CDR3 region: CASSEAGTSWSYEQYF. The CDR3 DNA sequence: TGCGCCAGCAGTGAGGCCGGGACTAGCTGGTCCTACGAGCAGTACTTC.

The chain carries TRBV27 and TRBJ1-5; 7 bases map to TRBD1. CDR1 is MNHEY, CDR2 SMNVEV, per germline (reference sequence). CDR3 length equals 13 residues. V lost 6 bases to trimming and J lost 7 bases; unmatched junction nucleotides: 6. The CDR3 loop is CASRTGTQQPQHF. The CDR3 DNA reads TGTGCCAGCAGGACAGGGACCCAGCAGCCCCAGCATTTT.

Only a few counts were recorded for this clone. The chain joins TRBV18 to TRBJ1-5; 7 bases line up with TRBD1. V was clipped by 6 bases and J by 2 bases; unmatched bases: 7. The germline gives CDR1 KGHSH, CDR2 LQKENI. The CDR3 totals 15 residues. In DNA form, the CDR3 reads TGTGCCAGCTCTTACGACAGGGTTGGCAATCAGCCCCAGCATTTT. Translating gives CASSYDRVGNQPQHF.

Concerning this clone itself: The same CDR3 arises from other DNA sequences in this sample as well. CDR3 protein: CASSLGDRVHEQYF. CDR3 DNA: TGCGCCAGCAGCTTGGGGGACAGGGTCCACGAGCAGTACTTC. The chain is built from TRBV5-1 and TRBJ2-7; 9 bases map to TRBD1. CDR3 size: 14 residues. CDR1 and CDR2 (germline): SGHRS, YFSETQ. V shed 0 bases and J 5 bases; nucleotides not matched to a gene: 3. Full variable domain (rest looked up from reference TRBV5-1 and TRBJ2-7): KAGVTQTPRYLIKTRGQQVTLSCSPISGHRSVSWYQQTPGQGLQFLFEYFSETQRNKGNFPGRFSGRQFSNSRSEMNVSTLELGDSALYLCASSLGDRVHEQYFGPGTRLTVT.

CDR3 bases: TGCAGCGTTGACTCCCTGACTAGCGGGATATTCGATGAGCAGTTCTTC. Encoded protein: CSVDSLTSGIFDEQFF. The V call is TRBV29-1, the J call TRBJ2-1; 11 nucleotides line up with TRBD2. This CDR3 has 16 amino acids. V was pared by 3 bases and J by 8 bases, with 12 bases of the junction left unmatched. Germline CDR1 reads SQVTM; CDR2 reads ANQGSEA.

The chain joins TRBV4-3 to TRBJ2-7, with D possibly matching TRBD1 (5 bases). CDR3 length: 13 residues. Trimming shortened V by 1 base and J by 7 bases, and 11 bases separated the two germline ends. Germline loops: CDR1 LGHNA, CDR2 YSLEER. DNA of the CDR3: TGCGCCAGCAGCCAAGGGAGAAGGGGAGAGCAGTACTTC. It yields the protein CASSQGRRGEQYF.

CDR3 nucleotides: TGTGCCAGCAGCCCGGGACAGGAGAGTCCCTACGAGCAGTACTTC. Its translation: CASSPGQESPYEQYF. The chain joins TRBV7-9 to TRBJ2-5; TRBD1 agrees at 8 bases. The better agreement between TRBJ2-7 and the DNA end casts doubt on the J call. The CDR3 is made up of 15 amino acids. The germline gives CDR1 SEHNR, CDR2 FQNEAQ (reference sequence).

The chain uses TRBV27 and TRBJ1-4, with 7 bases that match TRBD1. V was clipped by 8 bases and J by 3 bases; unmatched bases: 3. CDR1 and CDR2 from the germline V gene are MNHEY and SMNVEV (reference sequence). CDR3 size: 13 residues. Here the CDR3 reads CASQGVPNEKLFF. CDR3 sequence (DNA): TGTGCCAGCCAGGGGGTGCCTAATGAAAAACTGTTTTTT.

This clone was counted a few times. The chain carries TRBV5-1 and TRBJ2-1; possibly TRBD2 for D (7 bases). The CDR3 consists of 16 residues. Trimming removed 4 bases at V and 3 bases at J, with 17 bases between. The V gene's germline CDR1 is SGHRS and CDR2 YFSETQ. CDR3 loop: CASSPTTSRGYNEQFF. DNA of the CDR3: TGCGCCAGCAGCCCCACGACTAGCAGGGGCTACAATGAGCAGTTCTTC.

DNA for the CDR3: TGTGCCAGCAGCCAGACAGGTCTCACCTACGAGCAGTACTTC. This sequence encodes CASSQTGLTYEQYF. The V and J genes are TRBV5-4 and TRBJ2-5; a weak D match, TRBD1 (6 bases). The tail of the sequence fits TRBJ2-7 better, so the J call may be wrong. The CDR3 is 14 amino acids. CDR1 is SGHNT and CDR2 is YYREEE in the germline V gene (reference sequence).

This rearrangement joins TRBV7-3 to TRBJ1-1; D might be TRBD1 (5 bases). The germline V gene has CDR1 SGHTA and CDR2 FQGTGA. CDR3 size: 13 residues. Trimming left V 5 bases short and J 7 bases short, with 14 bases between. Here the CDR3 DNA reads TGTGCCAGCAGCCCCGGCGGGGCAGTTGAAGCTTTCTTT. This codes for CASSPGGAVEAFF.

The V call is TRBV5-1, the J call TRBJ2-1; the match to TRBD2 covers 7 bases. V shed 3 bases, J shed 4 bases, and the junction held 10 bases outside the gene matches. This CDR3 is built from 16 residues. CDR1 is SGHRS, CDR2 YFSETQ, per germline. In DNA form, the CDR3 reads TGCGCCAGCAGCTCGGGACTGAAGCGGGATTACAATGAGCAGTTCTTC. Translating gives CASSSGLKRDYNEQFF.

This chain links TRBV7-8 with TRBJ1-2, with 7 bases matching TRBD1. Germline V lookup: CDR1 SGHVS, CDR2 FQNEAQ. After removal of 2 bases from V and 2 bases from J, the junction contained 11 bases not matched to a gene. This CDR3 has 17 residues. The CDR3 protein is CASSLKGATGLNYGYTF. CDR3 coding DNA: TGTGCCAGCAGCTTAAAGGGGGCGACAGGGCTAAACTATGGCTACACCTTC.

The V call is TRBV5-6, the J call TRBJ2-7; a weak D match, TRBD2 (5 bases). V shed 0 bases and J shed 0 bases, with 10 bases lying between them. Germline V gene data show CDR1 as SGHDT and CDR2 as YYEEEE. The CDR3 extends over 15 amino acids. CDR3 in DNA: TGTGCCAGCAGCTTGGGAGGGCGCAGCTCCTACGAGCAGTACTTC. It specifies CASSLGGRSSYEQYF.

The genes are TRBV9 and TRBJ2-7; a possible D gene is TRBD2 (6 bases). Germline CDR1 SGDLS, CDR2 YYNGEE. V lost 0 bases and J 0 bases, leaving 10 bases between the germline ends. The CDR3 totals 15 residues. CDR3 coding DNA: TGTGCCAGCAGCGTAGTGGCGGGAAACTCCTACGAGCAGTACTTC. Its protein product is CASSVVAGNSYEQYF.

In its sample, this clone was seen once. This chain joins TRBV6-6 and TRBJ1-1; weak D call: TRBD1 (6 bases). In germline, CDR1 is MNHNY, CDR2 SVGAGI (reference sequence). Trimming left V 8 bases short and J 1 base short, with 11 bases between. The CDR3 extends over 13 amino acids. In DNA form, the CDR3 reads TGTGCCAGCCAACGGACAGCGAACACTGAAGCTTTCTTT. It codes for CASQRTANTEAFF.

The V gene is TRBV29-1, the J gene TRBJ2-1, with D unresolved. The V gene's germline CDR1 is SQVTM and CDR2 ANQGSEA. This CDR3 is 14 amino acids long. Trimming removed 6 bases at V and 3 bases at J, with 15 bases between. DNA for the CDR3: TGCAGCGTATGGGCCCCAACCTTCTACAATGAGCAGTTCTTC. Translating gives CSVWAPTFYNEQFF.

This chain joins TRBV9 and TRBJ1-2; 9 bases fit TRBD1. V lost 0 bases, J lost 4 bases, and 10 bases stayed unmatched. Germline values: CDR1 SGDLS, CDR2 YYNGEE. CDR3 size: 17 residues. CDR3 nucleotide sequence: TGTGCCAGCAGCGTAGTTGGGACAGGGCCACCGGGCTATGGCTACACCTTC. Translating gives CASSVVGTGPPGYGYTF.

This clone turned up a few times. The V call is TRBV29-1, the J call TRBJ2-5; 8 nucleotides line up with TRBD1. The germline V gene encodes CDR1 SQVTM and CDR2 ANQGSEA. There are 12 residues in the CDR3. V lost 6 bases and J lost 5; bases outside the gene matches: 5. This CDR3 is CSVGQGSETQYF. The CDR3 nucleotides are TGCAGCGTAGGACAGGGTTCGGAGACCCAGTACTTC.

This chain joins TRBV28 and TRBJ1-3, with D perhaps TRBD1 (6 bases). CDR1 is MDHEN and CDR2 is SYDVKM in the germline V gene. V lost 6 bases, J lost 0 bases, and 12 bases lay in between. This CDR3 contains 15 residues. The CDR3 reads CASSPGQFSGNTIYF. CDR3 DNA: TGTGCCAGCAGCCCCGGACAGTTCTCTGGAAACACCATATATTTT.

J is TRBJ2-2 and V is TRBV30; 13 nucleotides line up with TRBD2. The CDR3 loop spans 15 amino acids. Germline assignment: CDR1 GTSNPN and CDR2 SVGIG (reference sequence). J was trimmed by 6 bases and V by 7 bases; bases with no gene match: 8. This chain's CDR3 is CAFHAGLAGAGELFF. The CDR3 DNA reads as TGTGCCTTCCACGCTGGACTAGCGGGAGCCGGGGAGCTGTTTTTT.

This clone was detected only a few times. This chain connects TRBV10-1 to TRBJ1-4, with D tentatively TRBD1 (5 bases). CDR3 length equals 14 residues. V was trimmed by 2 bases and J by 8 bases, leaving 12 bases between them. Germline loops: CDR1 WNHNN, CDR2 SYGVQD (reference sequence). CDR3 region: CASSEGGFQEKLFF. The CDR3 DNA reads as TGCGCCAGCAGTGAGGGGGGGTTTCAAGAAAAACTGTTTTTT.